Below, 30 T cell receptor beta chains from the same sample are listed, as sequenced in a study of CD8 T cells in Susac syndrome. Random hexamers primed reverse transcription of roughly 0.5 to 1 ug RNA. MiXCR was run by TCRdb on the immunoSEQ multiplex PCR reads, yielding one entry per CDR3 protein. In the table there are about 280,000 distinct CDR3 sequences, about 85% of which are singletons. Sequenced sample: CD8+ T cells from PBMCs. The origin of the receptors is a human donor with multiple sclerosis.

V is TRBV9 and J is TRBJ1-2; 7 nucleotides agree with TRBD1. Germline-derived CDR1 and CDR2 are SGDLS and YYNGEE. The trim removed 3 bases at V and 4 bases at J, leaving 9 bases unmatched. CDR3 size: 15 residues. CDR3 sequence (DNA): TGTGCCAGCAGCGAGGGGGCGGGGAGCACCTATGGCTACACCTTC. Translation: CASSEGAGSTYGYTF.

This chain uses TRBV2 with TRBJ2-3, with 8 bases lining up with TRBD1. Germline CDR1 SNHLY, CDR2 FYNNEI. CDR3 length: 17 residues. The junction had 11 bases not matched to a gene; V was cut back by 4 bases and J by 2 bases. CDR3 nucleotide sequence: TGTGCCAGCAGTGTGACAGGGGAAGCTCCTGACACAGATACGCAGTATTTT. This encodes CASSVTGEAPDTDTQYF.

The chain has TRBV6-5 and TRBJ2-7; D is possibly TRBD1 (6 bases). The length of the CDR3 is 15 residues. In germline, CDR1 is MNHEY, CDR2 SVGAGI. Deletions cut 0 bases from V and 4 bases from J, with 13 bases between. The CDR3 is CASSYSEAGAYEQYF. In DNA, the CDR3 is TGTGCCAGCAGTTACTCGGAGGCAGGGGCTTACGAGCAGTACTTC.

This clonotype was picked up one time. The chain links TRBV20-1 to TRBJ1-2; D may be TRBD1 (5 bases). CDR1 is DFQATT, CDR2 SNEGSKA, per germline (reference sequence). V gave up 3 bases and J gave up 4 bases, with 12 bases separating them. The CDR3 has 13 residues. This chain's CDR3 is CSARGITGYGYTF. CDR3 sequence (DNA): TGCAGTGCTAGGGGTATTACAGGCTATGGCTACACCTTC.

The chain uses TRBV27 and TRBJ2-2; a weak D match, TRBD2 (5 bases). Germline V gives CDR1 MNHEY, CDR2 SMNVEV (reference sequence). CDR3 size: 11 residues. V was trimmed by 8 bases and J by 8 bases, leaving 9 bases between them. In nucleotides, the CDR3 is TGTGCCAGCGGGCGCGGGGGGGAGCTGTTTTTT. Its protein product is CASGRGGELFF.

V usage is TRBV5-1 and J usage is TRBJ2-7, with D tentatively TRBD1 or TRBD2 (5 bases each). Germline V lookup: CDR1 SGHRS, CDR2 YFSETQ. This CDR3 comprises 14 residues. Between the trimmed V and J ends, which lost 7 bases and 0 bases, there was a span of 14 bases. The CDR3 protein is CASSPGDVSYEQYF. The DNA for the CDR3 is TGCGCCAGCTCCCCTGGGGACGTCTCCTACGAGCAGTACTTC.

The chain combines TRBV28 with TRBJ2-6, with D possibly being TRBD2 (5 bases). With 5 bases removed from V and 2 bases from J, the gap between germline ends came to 13 bases. CDR3 length equals 16 residues. Germline V gene sequence: CDR1 MDHEN, CDR2 SYDVKM. The CDR3 DNA reads as TGTGCCAGCAGTCTTCAACTAGGTGCTGGGGCCAACGTCCTGACTTTC. Amino acids: CASSLQLGAGANVLTF.

This rearrangement joins TRBV7-9 to TRBJ2-5, with D perhaps TRBD1 (6 bases). The germline V gene encodes CDR1 SEHNR and CDR2 FQNEAQ (reference sequence). The CDR3 extends over 14 amino acids. The V end was cut by 1 base, the J end by 5 bases, with 11 bases between. The CDR3 here is CASSLEQGRETQYF. DNA of the CDR3: TGTGCCAGCAGCTTAGAACAGGGACGGGAGACCCAGTACTTC.

V gene TRBV27 combines with J gene TRBJ2-1; D unresolved. The ends were cut back, 2 bases at V and 4 bases at J, with 6 bases in the middle. Germline CDR1 reads MNHEY; CDR2 reads SMNVEV (reference sequence). The CDR3 totals 13 residues. For the CDR3, the DNA is TGTGCCAGCAGTTTACGTAGATACAATGAGCAGTTCTTC. It specifies CASSLRRYNEQFF.

This clonotype was seen a single time. The V call is TRBV6-4, the J call TRBJ2-3, with TRBD2 matching 9 bases. The J segment lost 4 bases and the V segment lost 3 bases, leaving 8 bases of the junction unmatched. The CDR3 loop spans 16 amino acids. Germline lookup yields CDR1 MRHNA and CDR2 SNTAGT. CDR3 nucleotides: TGTGCCAGCAGTGAGCGGGAGGGTTCTCCAGCAGATACGCAGTATTTT. Translation: CASSEREGSPADTQYF.

The V and J genes are TRBV6-1 and TRBJ2-1; no clear D. This CDR3 has 16 residues. Germline-derived CDR1 and CDR2 are MNHNS and SASEGT. V shed 1 base and J shed 0 bases, with 10 bases lying between them. The CDR3 spells CASSEDNRYSYNEQFF. CDR3 nucleotides: TGTGCCAGCAGTGAAGATAACCGTTACTCCTACAATGAGCAGTTCTTC.

The chain combines TRBV12-3 or TRBV12-4 with TRBJ1-1, with 10 bases lining up with TRBD1. J gave up 5 bases and V 5 bases, and 14 bases lay outside the gene matches. The CDR3 runs to 17 residues. The CDR3 DNA follows: TGTGCCAGCAGTCCCTCGGAGGACAGGGGGATGAGGACTGAAGCTTTCTTT. This codes for CASSPSEDRGMRTEAFF.

This chain connects TRBV20-1 to TRBJ2-3; no reliable D call. V dropped 1 base and J dropped 4 bases, with 9 bases sitting between them. In germline, CDR1 is DFQATT, CDR2 SNEGSKA (reference sequence). There are 13 residues in the CDR3. CDR3 in amino acids: CSARVERPDTQYF. CDR3 nucleotides: TGCAGTGCTAGAGTAGAGCGCCCAGATACGCAGTATTTT.

This chain joins TRBV12-3 or TRBV12-4 and TRBJ2-7; D unresolved. V lost 6 bases and J lost 0, with 12 bases in between. The CDR3 has 14 amino acids. Written as DNA, the CDR3 is TGTGCCAGCAGCCGCACCCAGGACTCCTACGAGCAGTACTTC. This encodes CASSRTQDSYEQYF.

The genes are TRBV2 and TRBJ1-2; 10 nucleotides line up with TRBD1. The CDR3 extends over 14 amino acids. J was trimmed by 4 bases and V by 6 bases; bases with no gene match: 5. Germline V gene data show CDR1 as SNHLY and CDR2 as FYNNEI. This chain's CDR3 is CASRGQGTFYGYTF. The CDR3 DNA reads TGTGCCAGCAGGGGACAGGGGACATTCTATGGCTACACCTTC.

This clonotype was seen a single time. The V call is TRBV6-1, the J call TRBJ1-1, with D maybe TRBD1 (6 bases). CDR3 length: 16 amino acids. Germline values: CDR1 MNHNS, CDR2 SASEGT. With 4 bases removed from V and 5 bases from J, the gap between germline ends came to 20 bases. This CDR3 reads CASSGFSRSGDTEAFF. CDR3 nucleotide sequence: TGTGCCAGCAGTGGCTTTTCTCGGTCAGGGGATACTGAAGCTTTCTTT.

The CDR3 loop reads CASSESLAPYNEQFF. CDR3 coding DNA: TGTGCCAGCAGTGAGAGTCTAGCGCCGTACAATGAGCAGTTCTTC. The genes are TRBV2 and TRBJ2-1; a possible D gene is TRBD2 (6 bases). CDR1 is SNHLY, CDR2 FYNNEI, per germline. V lost 3 bases to trimming and J lost 4 bases, with 13 bases between them. The CDR3 has 15 residues.

This clonotype was counted once. V gene TRBV28 combines with J gene TRBJ2-1, with 9 bases that match TRBD2. V lost 5 bases to trimming and J lost 6 bases; unmatched junction nucleotides: 5. This CDR3 has 14 amino acids. Germline CDR1 and CDR2: MDHEN and SYDVKM. CDR3 nucleotide sequence: TGTGCCAGCAGTCCGGGGACTAGCCCCAATGAGCAGTTCTTC. This encodes CASSPGTSPNEQFF.

The chain uses TRBV7-8 and TRBJ2-3; D is possibly TRBD1 (6 bases). CDR3 length: 14 amino acids. V was clipped by 8 bases and J by 0 bases, with 12 bases between them. Germline values: CDR1 SGHVS, CDR2 FQNEAQ. This CDR3 reads CASSWQGSTDTQYF. The DNA of the CDR3 is TGTGCCAGCTCTTGGCAGGGGAGCACAGATACGCAGTATTTT.

This clonotype was seen a few times. This sequence joins TRBV28 and TRBJ2-7; TRBD2 aligns across 7 bases. The J segment lost 2 bases and the V segment lost 3 bases, leaving 10 bases of the junction unmatched. The CDR3 sequence is 16 residues long. CDR1 is MDHEN, CDR2 SYDVKM, per germline. CDR3: CASSFRQEGTTYEQYF. Written as DNA, the CDR3 is TGTGCCAGCAGTTTTAGGCAGGAGGGGACTACCTACGAGCAGTACTTC.

The chain links TRBV5-4 to TRBJ2-3; TRBD2 matches 8 bases. CDR3 length: 17 amino acids. J was trimmed by 6 bases and V by 0 bases; bases with no gene match: 12. Germline V lookup: CDR1 SGHNT, CDR2 YYREEE (reference sequence). The CDR3 region is CASSLERAGVLGDTQYF. The CDR3 DNA reads as TGTGCCAGCAGCTTGGAAAGAGCGGGAGTCCTTGGGGATACGCAGTATTTT.

This chain connects TRBV27 to TRBJ2-1; D ambiguous. The V end was cut by 6 bases, the J end by 7 bases, with 13 bases between. The CDR3 loop spans 13 amino acids. The germline gives CDR1 MNHEY, CDR2 SMNVEV (reference sequence). CDR3 sequence (DNA): TGTGCCAGCAGCCTAAACGGGTATAATGAGCAGTTCTTC. As protein: CASSLNGYNEQFF.

The chain carries TRBV7-9 and TRBJ2-7; 12 positions agree with TRBD2. The V segment lost 4 bases and the J segment 5 bases; nucleotides outside the gene matches: 18. This CDR3 contains 19 residues. Germline assignment: CDR1 SEHNR and CDR2 FQNEAQ (reference sequence). This CDR3 reads CASSSTGITSGRFSDEQYF. CDR3 DNA: TGTGCCAGCAGCTCCACCGGTATCACTAGCGGGAGGTTCTCGGACGAGCAGTACTTC.

This chain uses TRBV7-8 with TRBJ2-1; possibly TRBD2 for D (6 bases). CDR1 is SGHVS, CDR2 FQNEAQ, per germline. V shed 2 bases and J shed 5 bases, with 22 bases lying between them. The CDR3 runs 18 residues. The CDR3 DNA follows: TGTGCCAGCAGCTTAAGGATAAATAGCGGACCTCCACACAATGAGCAGTTCTTC. Encoded protein: CASSLRINSGPPHNEQFF.

This chain connects TRBV6-6 to TRBJ2-5, with D unclear. Germline lookup yields CDR1 MNHNY and CDR2 SVGAGI (reference sequence). Trimming took off 0 bases at V and 5 bases at J, with 10 bases between the two ends. The CDR3 has 14 amino acids. DNA for the CDR3: TGTGCCAGCAGTTACTCCTGGCAATGGGAGACCCAGTACTTC. Its translation is CASSYSWQWETQYF.

This chain connects TRBV6-5 to TRBJ2-7; TRBD1 is a possible D gene (5 bases). Germline CDR1 and CDR2: MNHEY and SVGAGI. The V gene lost 6 bases and the J gene lost 2 bases, with 14 bases spanning the gap. This CDR3 is 14 amino acids long. In DNA form, the CDR3 reads TGTGCCAGCAGCCCAGACAGTTACACCTACGAGCAGTACTTC. This sequence encodes CASSPDSYTYEQYF.

This clonotype was counted a few times. This sequence joins TRBV7-8 and TRBJ2-7; 9 nucleotides match TRBD1. Germline values: CDR1 SGHVS, CDR2 FQNEAQ. V dropped 5 bases and J dropped 4; count of bases not matched to a gene: 9. There are 15 residues in the CDR3. For the CDR3, the DNA is TGTGCCAGCAGCAAATACAGGGGGCGGCTTTACGAGCAGTACTTC. It encodes CASSKYRGRLYEQYF.

This rearrangement joins TRBV4-1 to TRBJ2-3, with D perhaps matching TRBD2 (6 bases). This CDR3 is built from 21 residues. The V end lost 0 bases, the J end lost 8 bases, and 33 bases lay between the germline ends. Per germline, CDR1 MGHRA and CDR2 YSYEKL. The CDR3 reads CASSQDSPGVRSWSWGGTQYF. Here the CDR3 DNA reads TGCGCCAGCAGCCAAGATTCCCCAGGTGTAAGATCTTGGAGTTGGGGAGGTACGCAGTATTTT.

This chain links TRBV6-5 with TRBJ2-7; D not resolved. Germline V gene lookup returns CDR1 MNHEY and CDR2 SVGAGI. V lost 2 bases and J lost 3, with 8 bases in between. CDR3 length equals 13 residues. This CDR3 is CASSYQGHYEQYF. CDR3 sequence (DNA): TGTGCCAGCAGTTACCAAGGCCACTACGAGCAGTACTTC.

This sequence joins TRBV5-1 and TRBJ2-3, with D tentatively TRBD2 (6 bases). The V gene lost 0 bases and the J gene lost 6 bases, with 11 bases spanning the gap. The length of the CDR3 is 14 residues. CDR1 is SGHRS and CDR2 is YFSETQ in the germline V gene. The CDR3: CASSLVREADTQYF. As DNA, the CDR3 is TGCGCCAGCAGCTTGGTTAGGGAGGCGGATACGCAGTATTTT.